The 10 T cell receptor beta chains below all came from one sample that was sequenced in a study of control samples from healthy donors and cancer patients (TCRdb year 2020). The library was made by the immunoSEQ multiplex PCR assay. TCRdb provides this immuneACCESS table in a form limited to in-frame rearrangements. Some clones are lacking; in checked studies, under half of them reflect an unresolved V gene, and why the rest are absent is not known. This sample has some 74,000 clones in its table, and 94% of those were observed once. Under 3.5% of the sample is taken by the ten largest. Sequencing was done on a sample of blood. The receptors were sampled from a woman aged 25 to 45 in good health.

The chain couples TRBV3-1 (or the pseudogene TRBV3-2) to TRBJ2-3; unclear D gene. V was cut by 4 bases and J by 5 bases, with 10 bases left in between. There are 13 residues in the CDR3. Germline assignment: CDR1 LGHDT and CDR2 YNNKEL (reference sequence). The CDR3 DNA is TGTGCCAGCAGCCCGGTACTCGGAGATACGCAGTATTTT. Protein product: CASSPVLGDTQYF.

The chain uses TRBV5-5 and TRBJ2-7; TRBD2 aligns across 11 bases. The trim removed 5 bases at V and 4 bases at J, leaving 8 bases unmatched. The CDR3 length is 15 residues. Germline CDR1 is SGHKS and CDR2 is YYEKEE (reference sequence). The CDR3 nucleotides read TGTGCCAGCAGGCAAACTAGCGGGGGAGGGTACGAGCAGTACGTC. Translating it yields CASRQTSGGGYEQYV.

Concerning this clone itself: The junction and the germline gene differ at one end; a read error may be behind it. The genes are TRBV19 and TRBJ1-2, with TRBD1 identical over 7 bases. CDR3 length: 12 residues. The germline V gene encodes CDR1 LNHDA and CDR2 SQIVND (reference sequence). The CDR3, as DNA: TGTGCCAGTAGAGCCCCCCCGGGACAGTCTAACTTC. As protein: CASRAPPGQSNF.

V and J are TRBV30 and TRBJ2-5; weak D call: TRBD1 (5 bases). This CDR3 region has 13 residues. V was shortened by 2 bases and J by 4 bases, with 11 bases between the two germline ends. Germline V CDR1 and CDR2: GTSNPN, SVGIG (reference sequence). The CDR3 spells CAWSKIGVETQYF. In DNA form, the CDR3 reads TGTGCCTGGAGTAAGATAGGGGTAGAGACCCAGTACTTC.

V is TRBV2 and J is TRBJ2-1, with 7 bases identical to TRBD2. Trimming at V came to 8 bases and at J to 15 bases, leaving 19 bases not matched to a gene. Germline assignment: CDR1 SNHLY and CDR2 FYNNEI. The CDR3 spans 14 residues. DNA for the CDR3: TGTGCCAGCGTGGAGGAGACTCTACGGGGGGAATGGTTCTTC. This translates into CASVEETLRGEWFF. Full variable domain (rest looked up from reference TRBV2 and TRBJ2-1): EPEVTQTPSHQVTQMGQEVILRCVPISNHLYFYWYRQILGQKVEFLVSFYNNEISEKSEIFDDQFSVERPDGSNFTLKIRSTKLEDSAMYFCASVEETLRGEWFFGPGTRLTVL.

The rearrangement uses TRBV6-6 and TRBJ1-1; TRBD1 matches 7 bases. This CDR3 region has 15 residues. With 5 bases clipped from V and 3 bases from J, the junction kept 9 bases outside the gene matches. Germline CDR1 and CDR2: MNHNY and SVGAGI (reference sequence). The CDR3 DNA reads TGTGCCAGCAGTCCAAGACAGGGTAGGGACACTGAAGCTTTCTTT. Protein product: CASSPRQGRDTEAFF.

This clone has just a few counts. The chain is built from TRBV3-1 (or the pseudogene TRBV3-2) and TRBJ1-1; the D is unclear. The CDR3 totals 15 residues. V lost 2 bases and J lost 0, with 10 bases in between. Germline V gene data show CDR1 as LGHDT and CDR2 as YNNKEL (reference sequence). Here the CDR3 reads CASSQSETLNTEAFF. CDR3 sequence (DNA): TGTGCCAGCAGCCAAAGTGAGACACTGAACACTGAAGCTTTCTTT.

The chain carries TRBV12-3 or TRBV12-4 and TRBJ1-2, with D unresolved. V shed 0 bases and J shed 4 bases, with 3 bases lying between them. This CDR3 region has 12 residues. The CDR3, as DNA: TGTGCCAGCAGTTTAGCGGGCTATGGCTACACCTTC. This codes for CASSLAGYGYTF.

The chain links TRBV5-1 to TRBJ1-3; 9 nucleotides agree with TRBD1. The ends lost 4 bases at V and 1 base at J; junction bases unmatched: 3. Germline V CDR1 and CDR2: SGHRS, YFSETQ. This CDR3 region has 15 residues. The CDR3 DNA is TGCGCCAGCAGCATAGGACAGGGGTCTGGAAACACCATATATTTT. It specifies CASSIGQGSGNTIYF. The full variable domain, with the rest looked up from reference TRBV5-1 and TRBJ1-3, is KAGVTQTPRYLIKTRGQQVTLSCSPISGHRSVSWYQQTPGQGLQFLFEYFSETQRNKGNFPGRFSGRQFSNSRSEMNVSTLELGDSALYLCASSIGQGSGNTIYFGEGSWLTVV.

The chain carries TRBV2 and TRBJ1-1; D possibly corresponds to TRBD1 (5 bases). V was pared by 7 bases and J by 0 bases, with 9 bases between. This CDR3 has 13 amino acids. The germline gives CDR1 SNHLY, CDR2 FYNNEI. The CDR3 loop is CASMGGMNTEAFF. CDR3 sequence (DNA): TGTGCCAGCATGGGGGGAATGAACACTGAAGCTTTCTTT.